The clone carrying this T cell receptor beta chain has at least ten counts. Its antigen is undetermined. TCR beta CDR3 sequences were amplified from RNA transcripts. The primer set for the first-round RT-PCR of the TCR CDR3 was HTBI. TCRdb independently ran MiXCR on the multiplex PCR reads; one entry per CDR3 protein. The sample consists of about 210,000 distinct CDR3 sequences, roughly 18% of them appearing once. This sample is part of a study of T cells in Graves' hyperthyroidism and ophthalmopathy. The study defined stable Graves' hyperthyroidism as no ophthalmopathy progression within 18 months. CDR3 length: 15 amino acids. The V end was cut by 1 base, the J end by 9 bases, with 16 bases between. Germline CDR1 and CDR2: LNHNV and YYDKDF (reference sequence). The study, taken as a whole, reports: Prediction of ophthalmopathy progression came a median approximately 6 months pre-onset. Ophthalmopathy stood apart from stable hyperthyroidism in a 13 V-J model. Most expanded thyroid clonotypes above 0.001 recurred in blood.

Sequenced input: blood. The source is a man aged 50-59 years with Graves' hyperthyroidism. The gene calls are TRBV15 and TRBJ1-5; D perhaps matches TRBD1 (6 bases). The chain's CDR3 is CATSRGQAGSGPQHF. The CDR3 DNA reads TGTGCCACCAGCAGAGGACAGGCGGGAAGTGGGCCCCAGCATTTT.